Listed below are T cell receptor beta chains from one sample, sequenced in a study of read filtering for tumor transcriptome and immune sequencing. TCRdb recomputed calls from the reads with MiXCR, one row per CDR3 protein. The sample gives around 33,000 distinct CDR3 sequences, about a fifth of which show up once; roughly 17% is in the top ten. Sequencing was done on a sample of a population of CD138-negative cells sorted from bone marrow. Receptors were obtained from a donor aged 40 or over with multiple myeloma. Each CDR3 is given with its conserved first and last residue. A D gene is named only where the DNA matches it firmly. A row's size may be missing; if present it is once, few, many or a size class.

d_call	clone_size	j_call	v_call	cdr3_aa	cdr3_nt
NA	few	TRBJ2-5	TRBV5-4	CASSLERAYQETQYF	TGTGCCAGCAGCTTGGAGAGGGCCTACCAAGAGACCCAGTACTTC
NA	many	TRBJ1-4	TRBV7-9	CASSGGATNEKLFF	TGTGCCAGCAGTGGGGGAGCAACTAATGAAAAACTGTTTTTT
NA	many	TRBJ1-1	TRBV12-3/TRBV12-4	CASRLHSGDTEAFF	TGTGCCAGCAGACTCCACAGTGGGGACACTGAAGCTTTCTTT
TRBD2	few	TRBJ2-3	TRBV30	CAWSGGTSGISDTQYF	TGTGCCTGGAGCGGAGGGACTAGCGGGATTTCAGATACGCAGTATTTT
NA	many	TRBJ2-7	TRBV28	CASSLTALPEQYF	TGTGCCAGCAGTTTGACAGCACTACCCGAGCAGTACTTC
TRBD2	medium-sized	TRBJ2-2	TRBV6-5	CASSYPSSGRGSGELFF	TGTGCCAGCAGTTACCCCAGTAGCGGGCGGGGGAGCGGGGAGCTGTTTTTT
NA	NA	TRBJ2-3	TRBV11-3	CASSLSRGAVDTQYF	TGTGCCAGCAGCCTAAGCAGGGGGGCGGTGGATACGCAGTATTTT
NA	NA	TRBJ2-5	TRBV12-3/TRBV12-4	CASSLFEDKTQCF	TGTGCCAGCAGTTTATTCGAGGACAAGACCCAGTGCTTC
TRBD2	few	TRBJ2-3	TRBV12-3/TRBV12-4	CASSTSGSSDTQYF	TGTGCCAGCTCGACTAGCGGGAGCTCAGATACGCAGTATTTT
NA	many	TRBJ1-5	TRBV6-1	CASMTAYNQPQHF	TGTGCCAGCATGACAGCTTACAATCAGCCCCAGCATTTT
NA	medium-sized	TRBJ2-1	TRBV19	CASIATGSSEQFF	TGTGCCAGTATCGCAACAGGGTCGAGTGAGCAGTTCTTC
NA	many	TRBJ1-1	TRBV12-3/TRBV12-4	CASSLIWNTEAFF	TGTGCCAGCAGTTTAATTTGGAACACTGAAGCTTTCTTT
TRBD1	many	TRBJ2-7	TRBV5-1	CASSLGGQGWQYF	TGCGCCAGCAGCTTGGGAGGACAGGGGTGGCAGTACTTC
NA	few	TRBJ1-2	TRBV20-1	CSATGLSNYGYTF	TGCAGTGCTACCGGACTGAGTAACTATGGCTACACCTTC
NA	many	TRBJ1-1	TRBV28	CASSQRMGDTEAFF	TGTGCCAGCAGTCAACGAATGGGGGACACTGAAGCTTTCTTT
NA	many	TRBJ2-3	TRBV20-1	CSARDGAEGPDTQYF	TGCAGTGCTAGAGACGGGGCGGAGGGACCAGATACGCAGTATTTT
TRBD2	many	TRBJ2-7	TRBV5-4	CASSSPSSGGGPYEQYF	TGTGCCAGCAGCTCCCCCAGTTCGGGAGGGGGACCCTACGAGCAGTACTTC
TRBD1	medium-sized	TRBJ1-6	TRBV3-1	CASSRTGDNSPLHF	TGTGCCAGCAGCCGGACAGGGGATAATTCACCCCTCCACTTT
NA	many	TRBJ2-7	TRBV20-1	CSARRQGFSNEQYF	TGCAGTGCTAGGAGGCAGGGCTTTTCGAACGAGCAGTACTTC
NA	many	TRBJ2-6	TRBV28	CASSLTGKVSGANVLTF	TGTGCCAGCAGTTTAACAGGGAAGGTCTCTGGGGCCAACGTCCTGACTTTC
TRBD1	many	TRBJ2-7	TRBV5-1	CASNRGQPTYEQYF	TGCGCCAGCAATAGGGGACAGCCGACCTACGAGCAGTACTTC
NA	few	TRBJ2-1	TRBV7-2	CASSLEGNFYNEQFF	TGTGCCAGCAGCTTAGAAGGGAATTTCTACAATGAGCAGTTCTTC
NA	many	TRBJ1-5	TRBV7-9	CASSLGPGAQPQHF	TGTGCCAGCAGCTTAGGCCCCGGCGCTCAGCCCCAGCATTTT
TRBD1	many	TRBJ1-6	TRBV18	CASSAGQGAGSPLHF	TGTGCCAGCTCTGCGGGACAGGGGGCTGGTTCACCCCTCCACTTT
TRBD1	many	TRBJ2-7	TRBV6-1	CASIRDRVSYEQYF	TGTGCCAGCATCCGGGACAGGGTTAGCTACGAGCAGTACTTC
TRBD2	many	TRBJ2-3	TRBV25-1	CASSEWAGGGTDTQYF	TGTGCCAGCAGTGAATGGGCGGGAGGGGGCACAGATACGCAGTATTTT
TRBD2	medium-sized	TRBJ2-3	TRBV27	CASSLSGTSGDTQYF	TGTGCCAGCAGTTTATCTGGGACTAGCGGGGATACGCAGTATTTT
NA	many	TRBJ2-2	TRBV5-1	CASSPREIGGELFF	TGCGCCAGCAGCCCCAGGGAGATTGGCGGGGAGCTGTTTTTT
NA	many	TRBJ2-3	TRBV11-3	CASSFSWENTQYF	TGTGCCAGCAGCTTCAGTTGGGAAAATACGCAGTATTTT
NA	NA	TRBJ2-5	TRBV18	CASSPRGETQYF	TGTGCCAGCTCACCGCGGGGAGAGACCCAGTACTTC
TRBD1	many	TRBJ2-7	TRBV18	CASSPGDRGSYEQYF	TGTGCCAGCTCCCCGGGGGACAGGGGATCCTACGAGCAGTACTTC
NA	NA	TRBJ1-5	TRBV28	CASSRGGLNQPQHF	TGTGCCAGTTCTCGGGGAGGGCTCAATCAGCCCCAGCATTTT
NA	many	TRBJ2-2	TRBV20-1	CSARPGSTYGELFF	TGCAGTGCTAGACCCGGGTCAACTTACGGGGAGCTGTTTTTT
TRBD1	many	TRBJ2-3	TRBV10-3	CAIGGTGSTDTQYF	TGTGCCATCGGTGGGACAGGGTCCACAGATACGCAGTATTTT
TRBD2	medium-sized	TRBJ2-1	TRBV5-4	CASRSSGISYNEQFF	TGTGCCAGCAGGTCTAGCGGGATCTCCTACAATGAGCAGTTCTTC
NA	many	TRBJ2-1	TRBV18	CASSRGMVYNEQFF	TGTGCCAGCTCACGGGGAATGGTGTACAATGAGCAGTTCTTC
TRBD1	many	TRBJ2-3	TRBV5-1	CASSPGQEADTQYF	TGCGCCAGCAGCCCGGGACAGGAGGCAGATACGCAGTATTTT
TRBD1	many	TRBJ2-5	TRBV12-3/TRBV12-4	CASSLTGVETQYF	TGTGCCAGCAGTTTGACAGGGGTAGAGACCCAGTACTTC
NA	many	TRBJ1-5	TRBV7-9	CASSLMGRRSRSNQPQHF	TGTGCCAGCAGCTTAATGGGACGGAGGTCACGAAGCAATCAGCCCCAGCATTTT
TRBD2	many	TRBJ2-1	TRBV20-1	CSARVERGGPRYNEQFF	TGCAGTGCTAGAGTTGAGCGGGGGGGCCCTAGATACAATGAGCAGTTCTTC
TRBD1	many	TRBJ1-1	TRBV10-3	CAINPTGVNTEAFF	TGTGCCATCAACCCGACAGGGGTGAACACTGAAGCTTTCTTT
TRBD1	few	TRBJ1-5	TRBV20-1	CSARDRDQPQHF	TGCAGTGCCCGGGACAGGGATCAGCCCCAGCATTTT
TRBD1	NA	TRBJ2-1	TRBV6-1	CASRPSGGEQFF	TGTGCCAGCAGACCCTCAGGGGGTGAGCAGTTCTTC
NA	many	TRBJ2-2	TRBV5-4	CASSQSTGELFF	TGTGCCAGCAGCCAATCCACCGGGGAGCTGTTTTTT
TRBD1	few	TRBJ2-5	TRBV5-1	CASSPTLQGDQETQYF	TGCGCCAGCAGCCCAACTTTACAGGGGGACCAAGAGACCCAGTACTTC
NA	many	TRBJ2-1	TRBV5-6	CASSPSVSYNEQFF	TGTGCCAGCAGCCCTAGCGTATCCTACAATGAGCAGTTCTTC
TRBD1	many	TRBJ2-7	TRBV6-1	CASTRDRSYEQYF	TGTGCCAGCACCCGGGACAGATCCTACGAGCAGTACTTC
NA	few	TRBJ1-5	TRBV27	CASSIRGLGQPQHF	TGTGCCAGCAGTATAAGGGGGTTAGGTCAGCCCCAGCATTTT
NA	many	TRBJ2-3	TRBV7-8	CASSLPHLRGPDTQYF	TGTGCCAGCAGCTTACCCCATCTGAGAGGTCCAGATACGCAGTATTTT
NA	many	TRBJ2-7	TRBV18	CASSPDSDEQYF	TGTGCCAGCTCACCCGACTCGGACGAGCAGTACTTC
NA	NA	TRBJ2-6	TRBV4-1	CASSPWDGRGANVLTF	TGCGCCAGCAGCCCATGGGACGGTCGTGGGGCCAACGTCCTGACTTTC
NA	many	TRBJ2-1	TRBV6-1	CASSERARGTSYNEQFF	TGTGCCAGCAGTGAAAGGGCGCGCGGGACCTCCTACAATGAGCAGTTCTTC
NA	many	TRBJ2-7	TRBV20-1	CSARGVYEQYF	TGCAGTGCTAGAGGAGTTTACGAGCAGTACTTC
NA	many	TRBJ2-1	TRBV5-1	CASSFGRVYNEQFF	TGCGCCAGCAGCTTCGGGCGGGTTTACAATGAGCAGTTCTTC
NA	NA	TRBJ1-5	TRBV5-1	CASSWAFSNQPQHF	TGCGCCAGCAGCTGGGCATTTAGCAATCAGCCCCAGCATTTT
NA	many	TRBJ1-1	TRBV10-1	CASSESSGSTEAFF	TGCGCCAGCAGTGAGTCGTCGGGGAGTACTGAAGCTTTCTTT
NA	many	TRBJ1-4	TRBV20-1	CSARGGPNEKLFF	TGCAGTGCTAGAGGGGGACCTAATGAAAAACTGTTTTTT